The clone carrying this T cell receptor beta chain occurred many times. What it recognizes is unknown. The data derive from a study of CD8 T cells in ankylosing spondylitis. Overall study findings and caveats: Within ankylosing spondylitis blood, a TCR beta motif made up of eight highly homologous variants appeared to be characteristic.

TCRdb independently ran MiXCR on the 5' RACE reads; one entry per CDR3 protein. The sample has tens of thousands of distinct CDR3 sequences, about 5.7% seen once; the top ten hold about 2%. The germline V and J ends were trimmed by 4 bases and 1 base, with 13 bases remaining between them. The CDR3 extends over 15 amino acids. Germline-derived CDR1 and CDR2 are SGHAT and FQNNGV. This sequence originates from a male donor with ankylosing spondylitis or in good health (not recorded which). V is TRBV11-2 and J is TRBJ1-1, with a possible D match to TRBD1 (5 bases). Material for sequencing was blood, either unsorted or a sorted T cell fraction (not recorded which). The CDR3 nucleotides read TGTGCCAGCAGCTCATTGGGGGGGGGGAACACTGAAGCTTTCTTT. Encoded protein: CASSSLGGGNTEAFF.